The 30 T cell receptor beta chains presented below share a single source sample, sequenced in a study of T cell responses to AZD1222 COVID-19 vaccine. Assay: immunoSEQ multiplex PCR; the TCRdb copy retains only in-frame clones and omits some. Among about 180,000 clones listed, just over 90% were seen once. Sequencing was performed on peripheral blood, taken on day 0 of AZD1222 vaccination. The receptors originated from an adult in good health.

The chain uses TRBV19 and TRBJ2-3, with 14 bases identical to TRBD2. Losses at the gene ends were 3 bases for V and 1 base for J; bases not matched to a gene: 0. CDR3 length: 16 amino acids. Germline CDR1 is LNHDA and CDR2 is SQIVND (reference sequence). CDR3 sequence reads: CASSMGLAGGTDTQYF. CDR3 coding DNA: TGTGCCAGTAGTATGGGACTAGCGGGGGGCACAGATACGCAGTATTTT.

The chain links TRBV10-3 to TRBJ2-4, with TRBD1 as a possible D gene (6 bases). V was shortened by 10 bases and J by 7 bases, with 17 bases between the two germline ends. Germline-derived CDR1 and CDR2 are ENHRY and SYGVKD. CDR3 length: 13 amino acids. CDR3 nucleotide sequence: TGTGCCACGGAAACAGGGTACGGCAACATTCAGTACTTC. Its protein is CATETGYGNIQYF.

The chain is built from TRBV7-7 and TRBJ2-1; 11 bases map to TRBD1. The CDR3 is 15 residues long. The junction had 5 bases not matched to a gene; V was cut back by 5 bases and J by 5 bases. The V gene's germline CDR1 is SSHAT and CDR2 FNYEAQ (reference sequence). Written as DNA, the CDR3 is TGTGCCAGCAGCACAGGACAGGGGGCAAACAATGAGCAGTTCTTC. Its protein product is CASSTGQGANNEQFF.

This clone was seen only once. CDR3 DNA sequence: TGCGCCAGCAGCTTGGTTCCTACCCCTAACAATGAGCAGTTCTTC. Translated: CASSLVPTPNNEQFF. V gene TRBV5-1 combines with J gene TRBJ2-1; unclear D gene. V was cut by 0 bases and J by 5 bases, with 12 bases left in between. The germline V gene encodes CDR1 SGHRS and CDR2 YFSETQ. This CDR3 is built from 15 residues.

This chain connects TRBV11-2 to TRBJ2-7; D not resolved. V lost 1 base and J 2 bases, leaving 9 bases between the germline ends. This CDR3 has 14 residues. Germline-derived CDR1 and CDR2 are SGHAT and FQNNGV. This chain's CDR3 is CASSLAQTPYEQYF. CDR3 nucleotide sequence: TGTGCCAGCAGCTTAGCCCAGACGCCCTACGAGCAGTACTTC.

The V and J genes are TRBV6-1 and TRBJ2-4; D call uncertain. This CDR3 is built from 12 residues. V lost 6 bases and J lost 0, with 3 bases in between. CDR1 and CDR2 (germline): MNHNS, SASEGT. This CDR3 reads CASSLAKNIQYF. The CDR3 nucleotides are TGTGCCAGCAGCCTAGCCAAAAACATTCAGTACTTC.

V and J are TRBV2 and TRBJ2-1; 10 nucleotides align to TRBD2. This CDR3 region has 15 residues. CDR1 is SNHLY and CDR2 is FYNNEI in the germline V gene. With V trimmed by 3 bases and J by 4 bases, 3 bases remained unmatched. The CDR3 sequence: CASSDSGGPYNEQFF. CDR3 sequence (DNA): TGTGCCAGCAGTGATAGCGGGGGGCCATACAATGAGCAGTTCTTC.

The chain links TRBV9 to TRBJ2-2; 7 bases line up with TRBD2. V was pared by 2 bases and J by 7 bases, with 8 bases of the junction left unmatched. Germline-derived CDR1 and CDR2 are SGDLS and YYNGEE. The CDR3 loop spans 15 amino acids. The CDR3 sequence is CASSVSGGKVGELFF. The CDR3 nucleotides read TGTGCCAGCAGCGTCTCCGGGGGGAAGGTCGGGGAGCTGTTTTTT.

This clone occurred once. Other DNA sequences within the sample encode an identical CDR3. The gene calls are TRBV19 and TRBJ1-6; the D is unclear. The CDR3 sequence is 13 residues long. V was shortened by 5 bases and J by 8 bases, with 10 bases between the two germline ends. Germline V gene data show CDR1 as LNHDA and CDR2 as SQIVND (reference sequence). The CDR3 here is CASSGRADSPLHF. The CDR3 DNA reads TGTGCCAGTAGTGGAAGGGCGGATTCACCCCTCCACTTT.

V is TRBV7-2 and J is TRBJ1-1; 7 positions agree with TRBD1. Germline V lookup: CDR1 SGHTA, CDR2 FQGNSA. The length of the CDR3 is 13 residues. V shed 9 bases, J shed 6 bases, and the junction held 10 bases outside the gene matches. The CDR3 DNA reads TGTGCCAGTGGGGGAGGGGGCGTCGCTGAAGCTTTCTTT. It specifies CASGGGGVAEAFF.

The V call is TRBV7-2, the J call TRBJ2-1; a weak D match, TRBD2 (7 bases). V was trimmed by 4 bases and J by 7 bases, leaving 14 bases between them. This CDR3 is built from 14 residues. Germline CDR1 SGHTA, CDR2 FQGNSA. This chain's CDR3 is CASSSTGGRNEQFF. CDR3 coding DNA: TGTGCCAGCAGCTCCACGGGGGGCCGGAATGAGCAGTTCTTC.

V usage is TRBV9 and J usage is TRBJ1-2; 8 bases match TRBD1. J lost 3 bases, V lost 4 bases, and 5 bases had no gene match. From germline, CDR1 is SGDLS and CDR2 YYNGEE. This CDR3 is built from 14 residues. CDR3 nucleotide sequence: TGTGCCAGCAGCCCGGGACAGGTAGACTATGGCTACACCTTC. Translating gives CASSPGQVDYGYTF.

The chain recombines TRBV9 with TRBJ1-1; 7 bases align to TRBD1. The CDR3 is 15 amino acids. The V gene end was trimmed by 4 bases and the J gene end by 2 bases; junction bases not matched to a gene: 8. Germline V CDR1 and CDR2: SGDLS, YYNGEE. The CDR3 DNA sequence: TGTGCCAGCAGCCCTCCGGGACAGAGAAACACTGAAGCTTTCTTT. This translates into CASSPPGQRNTEAFF.

The rearrangement uses TRBV12-3 or TRBV12-4 and TRBJ1-5; D is uncertain. The CDR3 length is 13 residues. Trimming removed 4 bases from V and 1 base from J, with 5 bases in between. The CDR3 DNA reads TGTGCCAGCAGTTCCCTAAGCAATCAGCCCCAGCATTTT. This translates into CASSSLSNQPQHF.

This clone was recorded a few times. The V and J genes are TRBV4-3 and TRBJ1-5, with D maybe TRBD1 (6 bases). The CDR3 sequence is 15 residues long. Trimming shortened V by 4 bases and J by 5 bases, and 15 bases separated the two germline ends. The germline gives CDR1 LGHNA, CDR2 YSLEER. CDR3 amino acids: CASSLRRGPDQPQHF. CDR3 DNA sequence: TGCGCCAGCAGCCTCCGCCGGGGGCCGGATCAGCCCCAGCATTTT.

This sequence joins TRBV6-6 and TRBJ2-7, with D perhaps matching TRBD1 or TRBD2 (5 bases each). CDR1 MNHNY and CDR2 SVGAGI come from the germline V gene (reference sequence). Trimming took off 10 bases at V and 2 bases at J, with 12 bases between the two ends. The CDR3 runs 12 residues. CDR3 bases: TGTGCCACGGGGCAGCTGCCCTACGAGCAGTACTTC. Its translation: CATGQLPYEQYF.

This clone has only one observation. The chain joins TRBV7-2 to TRBJ2-4; tentative D call: TRBD1 (5 bases). Germline CDR1 reads SGHTA; CDR2 reads FQGNSA. Trimming removed 3 bases at V and 8 bases at J, with 14 bases between. The CDR3 runs to 14 residues. CDR3: CASSFQGRTDIQYF. The CDR3 DNA reads TGTGCCAGCAGCTTTCAGGGTAGGACGGACATTCAGTACTTC.

This chain uses TRBV12-2 with TRBJ1-5. TRBV12-2 is a documented pseudogene. The CDR3 is 12 amino acids. For the CDR3, the DNA is TGTGCAAGTCGCTCCGCGGATCAGCCCCAGCATTTT. It specifies CASRSADQPQHF.

The rearrangement joins TRBV5-4 to TRBJ2-7, with 13 bases aligning to TRBD2. Germline V lookup: CDR1 SGHNT, CDR2 YYREEE (reference sequence). CDR3 length: 15 residues. With V trimmed by 9 bases and J by 3 bases, 9 bases remained unmatched. The DNA of the CDR3 is TGTGCCACCGAAACGACTAGCGGGGGGAACTACGAGCAGTACTTC. Translating it yields CATETTSGGNYEQYF.

As regards this clone: This CDR3 is also generated by other DNA sequences in the sample. This chain connects TRBV7-9 to TRBJ2-5; D unclear. This CDR3 region has 14 residues. Germline V gene lookup returns CDR1 SEHNR and CDR2 FQNEAQ (reference sequence). V shed 1 base and J shed 1 base, with 7 bases lying between them. The CDR3 sequence: CASSLGGGQETQYF. CDR3 sequence (DNA): TGTGCCAGCAGCTTAGGAGGCGGCCAAGAGACCCAGTACTTC.

This chain joins TRBV6-5 and TRBJ2-7; D is perhaps TRBD2 (6 bases). Trimming removed 8 bases from V and 2 bases from J, with 10 bases in between. The germline V gene encodes CDR1 MNHEY and CDR2 SVGAGI. The CDR3 extends over 12 amino acids. The CDR3 coding sequence is TGTGCCAGCTTCGGGGGAGCCTACGAGCAGTACTTC. Translated, it gives CASFGGAYEQYF.

The V gene is TRBV11-2, the J gene TRBJ1-2, with TRBD1 identical over 8 bases. J gave up 5 bases and V 5 bases, and 10 bases lay outside the gene matches. Germline V gives CDR1 SGHAT, CDR2 FQNNGV. The length of the CDR3 is 15 residues. The CDR3 DNA follows: TGTGCCAGCAGCCAGGACGACAGGGGCCGATATGGCTACACCTTC. Translation gives CASSQDDRGRYGYTF.

The CDR3 DNA reads as TGTGCCAGTAGTATACCACCTCGCGGTTTCTTCTTT. Protein sequence: CASSIPPRGFFF. The J gene is TRBJ1-1, the V gene TRBV19; D ambiguous. From germline, CDR1 is LNHDA and CDR2 SQIVND (reference sequence). The V end lost 2 bases, the J end lost 14 bases, and 15 bases lay between the germline ends. The CDR3 totals 12 residues.

V is TRBV11-3 and J is TRBJ2-1; no clear D gene. Trimming stripped 5 bases from V and 9 bases from J, with 20 bases between. The CDR3 has 15 amino acids. The germline gives CDR1 SGHNT, CDR2 YENEEA. The CDR3 loop is CASSPSASKGSEQFF. CDR3 nucleotide sequence: TGTGCCAGCAGCCCCTCCGCCAGCAAAGGGTCTGAGCAGTTCTTC.

The chain couples TRBV7-2 to TRBJ2-3, with 11 positions matching TRBD2. The CDR3 totals 16 residues. The germline V gene has CDR1 SGHTA and CDR2 FQGNSA. V was pared by 10 bases and J by 0 bases, with 9 bases of the junction left unmatched. As DNA, the CDR3 is TGTGCCACGGCTAGCGGGGGGCTCGCAAGCACAGATACGCAGTATTTT. This translates into CATASGGLASTDTQYF. Full variable domain (outside the CDR3, taken from reference TRBV7-2 and TRBJ2-3): GAGVSQSPSNKVTEKGKDVELRCDPISGHTALYWYRQSLGQGLEFLIYFQGNSAPDKSGLPSDRFSAERTGGSVSTLTIQRTQQEDSAVYLCATASGGLASTDTQYFGPGTRLTVL.

V is TRBV7-2 and J is TRBJ2-7; TRBD2 matches at 9 bases. V was pared by 4 bases and J by 2 bases, with 6 bases of the junction left unmatched. The CDR3 has 15 residues. Germline V gene data show CDR1 as SGHTA and CDR2 as FQGNSA. As DNA, the CDR3 is TGTGCCAGCAGCTCCAGGACTAGCGCTCCCTACGAGCAGTACTTC. Its protein is CASSSRTSAPYEQYF. Full variable domain (remainder filled in from reference TRBV7-2 and TRBJ2-7): GAGVSQSPSNKVTEKGKDVELRCDPISGHTALYWYRQSLGQGLEFLIYFQGNSAPDKSGLPSDRFSAERTGGSVSTLTIQRTQQEDSAVYLCASSSRTSAPYEQYFGPGTRLTVT.

The chain is built from TRBV18 and TRBJ1-1; 10 nucleotides line up with TRBD1. There are 16 residues in the CDR3. V shed 3 bases, J shed 4 bases, and the junction held 8 bases outside the gene matches. Looked up from germline, CDR1 is KGHSH and CDR2 is LQKENI. The CDR3 DNA reads as TGTGCCAGCTCACCGTCTGACAGGGGGCTGGGCACTGAAGCTTTCTTT. It yields the protein CASSPSDRGLGTEAFF.

This sequence joins TRBV6-2 or TRBV6-3 and TRBJ1-5; D call uncertain. V was pared by 3 bases and J by 8 bases, with 5 bases between. The CDR3 loop spans 11 amino acids. Looked up from germline, CDR1 is MNHEY and CDR2 is SVGEGT. CDR3: CASSYPEPQHF. In DNA, the CDR3 is TGTGCCAGCAGTTATCCGGAGCCCCAGCATTTT.

This chain connects TRBV3-1 (or the pseudogene TRBV3-2) to TRBJ1-4; maybe TRBD1 (5 bases). This CDR3 is 15 amino acids long. V was pared by 4 bases and J by 5 bases, with 14 bases between. Germline values: CDR1 LGHDT, CDR2 YNNKEL (reference sequence). The CDR3 spells CASSPSDGGNEKLFF. CDR3 DNA: TGTGCCAGCAGCCCATCGGACGGGGGGAATGAAAAACTGTTTTTT.

The chain uses TRBV27 and TRBJ1-1; 8 positions match TRBD1. The V and J ends lost 5 bases and 0 bases, in that order; junction bases with no gene match: 11. Germline CDR1 and CDR2: MNHEY and SMNVEV (reference sequence). The CDR3 has 17 residues. CDR3 sequence reads: CASSDRRDRPLNTEAFF. The DNA for the CDR3 is TGTGCCAGCAGTGACCGCCGGGACAGGCCTCTGAACACTGAAGCTTTCTTT.